This paragraph covers one T cell receptor (beta chain) sequence. TCRdb keeps only in-frame clones here, not all; method: immunoSEQ multiplex PCR. Found here are some 24,000 clones, about 70% of them singletons; the top ten hold more than 9%. The data originate from a study of early stage breast cancer tumors. Trimming left V 7 bases short and J 3 bases short, with 11 bases between. This CDR3 region has 12 residues. Germline values: CDR1 SGDLS, CDR2 YYNGEE. Sequencing was done on a sample of breast tumor tissue. This TCR was recovered from a person in their 60s with breast cancer. This chain links TRBV9 with TRBJ2-7, with D perhaps matching TRBD2 (6 bases). CDR3: CASGGMDYEQYF. The DNA for the CDR3 is TGTGCCAGCGGGGGGATGGACTACGAGCAGTACTTC.